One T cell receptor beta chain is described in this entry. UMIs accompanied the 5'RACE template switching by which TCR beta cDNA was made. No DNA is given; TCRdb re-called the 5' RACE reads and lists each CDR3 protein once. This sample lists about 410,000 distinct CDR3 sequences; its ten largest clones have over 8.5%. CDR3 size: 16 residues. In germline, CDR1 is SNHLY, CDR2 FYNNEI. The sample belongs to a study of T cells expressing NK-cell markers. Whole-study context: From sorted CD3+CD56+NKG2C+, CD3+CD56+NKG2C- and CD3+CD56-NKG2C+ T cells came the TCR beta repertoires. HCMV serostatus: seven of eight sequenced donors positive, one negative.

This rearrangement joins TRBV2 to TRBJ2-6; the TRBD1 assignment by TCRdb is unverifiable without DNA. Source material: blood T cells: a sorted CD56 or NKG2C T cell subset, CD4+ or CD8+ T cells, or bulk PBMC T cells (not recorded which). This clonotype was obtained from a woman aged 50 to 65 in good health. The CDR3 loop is CASGRQVTSGANVLTF. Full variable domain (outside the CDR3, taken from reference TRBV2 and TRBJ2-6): EPEVTQTPSHQVTQMGQEVILRCVPISNHLYFYWYRQILGQKVEFLVSFYNNEISEKSEIFDDQFSVERPDGSNFTLKIRSTKLEDSAMYFCASGRQVTSGANVLTFGAGSRLTVL.